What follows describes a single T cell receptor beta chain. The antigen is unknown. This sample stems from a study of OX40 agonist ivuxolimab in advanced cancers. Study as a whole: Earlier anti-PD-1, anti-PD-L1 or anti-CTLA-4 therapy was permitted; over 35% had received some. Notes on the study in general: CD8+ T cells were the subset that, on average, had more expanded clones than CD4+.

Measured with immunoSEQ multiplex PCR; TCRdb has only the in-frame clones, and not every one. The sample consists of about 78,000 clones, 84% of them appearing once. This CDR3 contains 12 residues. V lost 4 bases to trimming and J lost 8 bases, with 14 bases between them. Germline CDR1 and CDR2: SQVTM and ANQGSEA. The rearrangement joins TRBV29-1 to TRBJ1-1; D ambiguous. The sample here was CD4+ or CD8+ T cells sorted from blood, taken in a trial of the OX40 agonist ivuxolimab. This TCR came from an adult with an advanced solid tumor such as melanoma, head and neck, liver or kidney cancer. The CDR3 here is CSVGTNPREAFF. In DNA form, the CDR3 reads TGCAGCGTTGGAACAAATCCCCGAGAAGCTTTCTTT.